The source of this TCR beta chain is a study of CD8+ T cells in alopecia areata. Overall study results and limits: Normal skin's resident alphabeta T cells are sequenced alongside lesional scalp T cells. Sharing of TCR sequences between patients (possibly for HLA-related reasons) was less clear than in mice. Higher clonality and more expanded CD8+ clones appeared in lesional than normal scalp.

On this clone: The antigen remains undetermined.

Starting from PBMCs, sorting isolated CD4+ and CD8+ T cells. Germline-derived CDR1 and CDR2 are SEHNR and FQNEAQ (reference sequence). CDR3 size: 14 residues. The V end lost 1 base, the J end lost 0 bases, and 6 bases lay between the germline ends. Reverse transcribed after extraction, RNA yielded cDNA as the sequencing template. Assay: immunoSEQ multiplex PCR; the TCRdb copy retains only in-frame clones and omits some. The data show 110,000 or so clones, around 61% seen once. V usage is TRBV7-9 and J usage is TRBJ1-2, with D uncertain. This sequence originates from a human donor in good health. The specimen was CD4+ T cells sorted from blood. This CDR3 reads CASSLEEANYGYTF. As DNA, the CDR3 is TGTGCCAGCAGCTTAGAGGAGGCTAACTATGGCTACACCTTC.